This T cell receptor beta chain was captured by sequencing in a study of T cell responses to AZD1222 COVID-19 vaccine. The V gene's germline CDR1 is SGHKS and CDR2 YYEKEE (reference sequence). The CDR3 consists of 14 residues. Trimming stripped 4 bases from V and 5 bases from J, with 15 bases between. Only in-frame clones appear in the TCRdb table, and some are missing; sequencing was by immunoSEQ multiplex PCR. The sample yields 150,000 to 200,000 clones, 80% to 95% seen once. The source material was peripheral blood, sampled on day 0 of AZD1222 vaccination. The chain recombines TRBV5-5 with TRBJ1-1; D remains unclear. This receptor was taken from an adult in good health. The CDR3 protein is CASSVEGGGTEAFF. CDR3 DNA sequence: TGTGCCAGCAGCGTGGAGGGAGGTGGAACTGAAGCTTTCTTT.